This T cell receptor beta chain was sequenced during a study of blood T cell repertoires in COVID-19. About the research overall: The study drew acute and convalescent COVID-19 samples from the United States, Italy and Spain. PBMCs, B-cell-depleted T cells, or T cells were the source of the cDNA or gDNA that made up the material.

Produced via immunoSEQ multiplex PCR; TCRdb's table is partial and in-frame only. This sample has 110,000 to 150,000 clones, with approximately 83% found just once. Germline CDR1 KGHSH, CDR2 LQKENI. With 0 bases removed from V and 0 bases from J, the gap between germline ends came to 11 bases. The CDR3 runs 16 residues. The specimen was peripheral blood. The chain joins TRBV18 to TRBJ1-1; possibly TRBD1 for D (5 bases). The origin of this receptor is a human donor in a cohort sampled during active COVID-19. The CDR3 region has the DNA TGTGCCAGCTCACCACCGATAAACAGGATGAACACTGAAGCTTTCTTT. This codes for CASSPPINRMNTEAFF.